Many counts were recorded for the clone carrying this T cell receptor beta chain. Its specificity is unknown. Reverse transcription used around 500 ng RNA and constant-region primers for alpha and beta. Separate chain-specific third strand synthesis with multiplexing indices produced the alpha and beta libraries. MiXCR, applied by TCRdb to the 5' RACE reads, yields one record per CDR3 protein. The data contain around 18,000 distinct CDR3 sequences, 9.5% to 13% of them singletons. The germline V gene encodes CDR1 SGHTA and CDR2 FQGNSA. V was pared by 2 bases and J by 1 base, with 9 bases of the junction left unmatched. CDR3 length: 18 residues. Whole blood was used without fractionation, so all unsorted peripheral T cells were included. These data belong to a study of HIV-infected patients and healthy controls. General observations from the study: MAIT alpha-chain CDR3s were frequent in healthy controls, depleted in HIV+. Apparent post-therapy Gini recovery among HIV-infected patients was not reproduced with size-matched repertoires. Study cohorts differed slightly in age and sex, but this did not explain diversity differences.

This TCR came from an adult in good health. The rearrangement links TRBV7-2 to TRBJ2-3; TRBD1 aligns across 10 bases. The sample was blood. CDR3 bases: TGTGCCAGCAGCTTATGGGGGACCGGGACAGGGGGCACAGATACGCAGTATTTT. It specifies CASSLWGTGTGGTDTQYF. The entire variable domain, with the rest obtained from reference TRBV7-2 and TRBJ2-3, is as follows: GAGVSQSPSNKVTEKGKDVELRCDPISGHTALYWYRQSLGQGLEFLIYFQGNSAPDKSGLPSDRFSAERTGGSVSTLTIQRTQQEDSAVYLCASSLWGTGTGGTDTQYFGPGTRLTVL.